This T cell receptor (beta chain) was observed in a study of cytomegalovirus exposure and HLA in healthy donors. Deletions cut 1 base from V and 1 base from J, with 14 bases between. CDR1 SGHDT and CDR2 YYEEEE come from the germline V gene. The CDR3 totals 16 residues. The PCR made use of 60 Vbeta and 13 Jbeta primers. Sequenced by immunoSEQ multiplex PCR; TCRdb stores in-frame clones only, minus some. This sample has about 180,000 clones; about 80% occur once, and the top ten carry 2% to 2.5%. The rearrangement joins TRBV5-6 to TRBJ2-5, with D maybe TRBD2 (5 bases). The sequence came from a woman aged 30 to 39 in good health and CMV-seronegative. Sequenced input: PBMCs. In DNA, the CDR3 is TGTGCCAGCAGCTTGCTTATACGCGGGCCCCAAGAGACCCAGTACTTC. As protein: CASSLLIRGPQETQYF.